The 2 T cell receptor beta chains below come from one sample, sequenced in a study of control samples from healthy donors and cancer patients. The protocol was immunoSEQ multiplex PCR, while the TCRdb copy is restricted to in-frame clones and leaves out a portion. The sample has roughly 95,000 clones, just under 95% seen once. Sequencing input: blood. These receptors came from a human donor in good health. The donor label of this sample is uncertain.

The chain couples TRBV10-1 to TRBJ2-2; possibly TRBD1 or TRBD2 for D (5 bases each). Germline V CDR1 and CDR2: WNHNN, SYGVQD (reference sequence). The CDR3 runs 14 residues. V was shortened by 6 bases and J by 1 base, with 9 bases between the two germline ends. The CDR3 loop is CASSRDLNTGELFF. As DNA, the CDR3 is TGCGCCAGCAGCCGGGACCTGAACACCGGGGAGCTGTTTTTT.

The chain employs TRBV27 and TRBJ1-6; 11 positions match TRBD1. The ends lost 3 bases at V and 10 bases at J; junction bases unmatched: 8. Germline V lookup: CDR1 MNHEY, CDR2 SMNVEV (reference sequence). CDR3 length: 16 residues. The CDR3: CASSFQGQGVGSPLHF. The CDR3 DNA follows: TGTGCCAGCAGTTTTCAGGGACAGGGGGTAGGGTCACCCCTCCACTTT.